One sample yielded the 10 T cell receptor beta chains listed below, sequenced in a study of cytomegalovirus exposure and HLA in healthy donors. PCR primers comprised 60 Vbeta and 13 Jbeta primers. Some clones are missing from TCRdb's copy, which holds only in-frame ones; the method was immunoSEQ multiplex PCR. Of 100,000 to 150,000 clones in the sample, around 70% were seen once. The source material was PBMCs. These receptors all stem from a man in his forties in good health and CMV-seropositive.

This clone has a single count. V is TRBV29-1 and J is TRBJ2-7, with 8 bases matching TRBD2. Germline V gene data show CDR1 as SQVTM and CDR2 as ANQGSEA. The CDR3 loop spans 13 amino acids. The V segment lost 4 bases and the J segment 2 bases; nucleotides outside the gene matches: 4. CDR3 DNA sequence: TGCAGCGTTGTTTTAGCGGGGACCTACGAGCAGTACTTC. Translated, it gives CSVVLAGTYEQYF.

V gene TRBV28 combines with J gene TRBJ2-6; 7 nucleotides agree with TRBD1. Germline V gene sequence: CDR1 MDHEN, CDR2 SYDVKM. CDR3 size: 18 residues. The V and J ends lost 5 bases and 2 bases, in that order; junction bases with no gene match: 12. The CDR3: CASSVTGEFAPGANVLTF. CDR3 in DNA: TGTGCCAGCAGTGTTACAGGGGAATTTGCTCCTGGGGCCAACGTCCTGACTTTC.

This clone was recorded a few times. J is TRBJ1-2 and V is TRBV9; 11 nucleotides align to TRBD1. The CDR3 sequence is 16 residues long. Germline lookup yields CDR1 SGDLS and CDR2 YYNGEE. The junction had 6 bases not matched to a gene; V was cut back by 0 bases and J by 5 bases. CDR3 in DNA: TGTGCCAGCAGCGTAGCCGGGACAGGGGGACCGTATGGCTACACCTTC. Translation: CASSVAGTGGPYGYTF.

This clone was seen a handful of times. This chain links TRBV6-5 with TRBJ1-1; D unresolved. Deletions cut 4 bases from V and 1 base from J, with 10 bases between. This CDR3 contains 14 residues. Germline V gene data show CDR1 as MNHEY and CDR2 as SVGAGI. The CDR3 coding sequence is TGTGCCAGCAGTTTTAAAGGAGGGAACACTGAAGCTTTCTTT. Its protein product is CASSFKGGNTEAFF.

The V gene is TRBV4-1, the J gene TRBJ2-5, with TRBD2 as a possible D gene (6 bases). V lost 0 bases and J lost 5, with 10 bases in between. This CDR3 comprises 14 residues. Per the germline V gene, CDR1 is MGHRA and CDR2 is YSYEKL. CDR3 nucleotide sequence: TGCGCCAGCAGCCAAGACGGGGGTGGGGAGACCCAGTACTTC. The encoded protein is CASSQDGGGETQYF.

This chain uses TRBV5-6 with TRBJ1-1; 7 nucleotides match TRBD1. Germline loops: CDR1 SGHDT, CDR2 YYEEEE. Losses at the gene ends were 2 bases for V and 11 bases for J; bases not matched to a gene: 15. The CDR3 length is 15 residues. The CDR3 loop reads CASSFRIRGQQDAFF. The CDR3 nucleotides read TGTGCCAGCAGCTTCCGGATTAGGGGGCAACAAGACGCTTTCTTT.

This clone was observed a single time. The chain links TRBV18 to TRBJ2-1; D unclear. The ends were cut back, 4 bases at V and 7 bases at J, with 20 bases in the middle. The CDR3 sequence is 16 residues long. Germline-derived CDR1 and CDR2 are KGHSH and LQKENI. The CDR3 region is CASSRTLESQRNEQFF. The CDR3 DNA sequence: TGTGCCAGCTCACGAACGCTAGAATCTCAGAGGAATGAGCAGTTCTTC. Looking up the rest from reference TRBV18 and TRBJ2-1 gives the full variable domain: NAGVMQNPRHLVRRRGQEARLRCSPMKGHSHVYWYRQLPEEGLKFMVYLQKENIIDESGMPKERFSAEFPKEGPSILRIQQVVRGDSAAYFCASSRTLESQRNEQFFGPGTRLTVL.

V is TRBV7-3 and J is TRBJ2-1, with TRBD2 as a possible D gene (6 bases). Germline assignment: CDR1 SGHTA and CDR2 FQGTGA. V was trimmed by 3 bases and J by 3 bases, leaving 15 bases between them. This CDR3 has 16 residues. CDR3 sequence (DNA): TGTGCCAGCAGCTTTGAAGCGGGCTTAAACTACAATGAGCAGTTCTTC. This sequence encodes CASSFEAGLNYNEQFF.

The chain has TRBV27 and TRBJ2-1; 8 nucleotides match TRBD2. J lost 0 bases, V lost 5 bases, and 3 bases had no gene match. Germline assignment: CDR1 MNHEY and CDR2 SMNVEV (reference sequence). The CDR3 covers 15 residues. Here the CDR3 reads CASSAGLASYNEQFF. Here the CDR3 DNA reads TGTGCCAGCAGTGCCGGACTAGCCTCCTACAATGAGCAGTTCTTC.

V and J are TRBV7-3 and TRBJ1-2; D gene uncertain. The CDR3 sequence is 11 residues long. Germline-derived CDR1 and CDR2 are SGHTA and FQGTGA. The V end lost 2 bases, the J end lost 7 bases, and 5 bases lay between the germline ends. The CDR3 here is CASSLVRGYTF. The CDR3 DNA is TGTGCCAGCAGCTTAGTTCGTGGCTACACCTTC.